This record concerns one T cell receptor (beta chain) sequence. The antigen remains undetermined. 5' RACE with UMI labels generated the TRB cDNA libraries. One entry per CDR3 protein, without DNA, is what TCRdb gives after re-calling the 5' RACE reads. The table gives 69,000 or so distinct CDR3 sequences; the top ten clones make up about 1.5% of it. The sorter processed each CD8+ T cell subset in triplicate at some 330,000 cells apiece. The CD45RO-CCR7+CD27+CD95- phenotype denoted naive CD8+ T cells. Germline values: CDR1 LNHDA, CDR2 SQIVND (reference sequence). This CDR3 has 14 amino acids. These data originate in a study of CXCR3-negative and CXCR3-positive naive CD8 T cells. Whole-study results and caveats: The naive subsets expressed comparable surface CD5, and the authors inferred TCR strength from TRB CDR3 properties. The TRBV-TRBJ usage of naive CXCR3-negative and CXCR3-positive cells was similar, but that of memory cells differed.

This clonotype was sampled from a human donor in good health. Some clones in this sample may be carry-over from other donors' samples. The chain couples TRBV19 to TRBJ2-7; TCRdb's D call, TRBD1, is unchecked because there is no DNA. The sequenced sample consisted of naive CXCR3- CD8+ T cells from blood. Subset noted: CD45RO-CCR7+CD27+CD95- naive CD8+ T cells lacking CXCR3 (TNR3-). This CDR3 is CASSLRDRAYEQYF. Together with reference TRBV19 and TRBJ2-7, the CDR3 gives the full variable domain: DGGITQSPKYLFRKEGQNVTLSCEQNLNHDAMYWYRQDPGQGLRLIYYSQIVNDFQKGDIAEGYSVSREKKESFPLTVTSAQKNPTAFYLCASSLRDRAYEQYFGPGTRLTVT.